The next 9 T cell receptor beta chains were all read from a single sample in a study of T-cell reconstitution after alpha-beta-depleted transplantation in children. The TCRbeta library incorporated unique molecular identifiers. TCRdb recomputed calls from the PCR reads with MiXCR, one row per CDR3 protein. The profile shows about 480,000 distinct CDR3 sequences, roughly an eighth of them singletons. The sequencing here drew on PBMCs from the stem cell graft donor, taken from the stem cell graft. The receptors were gathered from a human donor who donated a stem cell graft to a child with combined immunodeficiency.

This clonotype occurred many times. This sequence joins TRBV4-2 and TRBJ2-3, with a tentative D call TRBD1 (5 bases). With 0 bases removed from V and 4 bases from J, the gap between germline ends came to 20 bases. The CDR3 spans 18 residues. Looked up from germline, CDR1 is LGHNA and CDR2 is YNFKEQ. In DNA form, the CDR3 reads TGTGCCAGCAGCCAAGATCGTCCAGGGATCGGAGTAGCAGATACGCAGTATTTT. Protein sequence: CASSQDRPGIGVADTQYF.

The chain couples TRBV4-3 to TRBJ2-7, with D unclear. V was trimmed by 1 base and J by 1 base, leaving 17 bases between them. Germline V gives CDR1 LGHNA, CDR2 YSLEER. The CDR3 length is 17 residues. The CDR3 protein is CASSQVRARRISYEQYF. DNA of the CDR3: TGCGCCAGCAGCCAAGTTCGGGCCCGCCGGATATCCTACGAGCAGTACTTC.

This clonotype was picked up a small number of times. J is TRBJ2-3 and V is TRBV20-1, with 11 nucleotides matching TRBD2. The CDR3 runs to 15 residues. After removal of 0 bases from V and 3 bases from J, the junction contained 2 bases not matched to a gene. Germline V gene sequence: CDR1 DFQATT, CDR2 SNEGSKA (reference sequence). The CDR3 nucleotides are TGCAGTGCTAGAGAGGGACTAGCGGCAACAGATACGCAGTATTTT. It is translated as CSAREGLAATDTQYF.

CDR3 in amino acids: CASTRGYGYTF. The CDR3 coding sequence is TGTGCCAGCACCAGGGGGTATGGCTACACCTTC. The chain couples TRBV7-9 to TRBJ1-2; 7 positions agree with TRBD1. The germline CDR1 and CDR2 sequences are SEHNR and FQNEAQ (reference sequence). The CDR3 consists of 11 residues. V was pared by 7 bases and J by 5 bases, with 1 base of the junction left unmatched. Full variable domain (rest looked up from reference TRBV7-9 and TRBJ1-2): DTGVSQNPRHKITKRGQNVTFRCDPISEHNRLYWYRQTLGQGPEFLTYFQNEAQLEKSRLLSDRFSAERPKGSFSTLEIQRTEQGDSAMYLCASTRGYGYTFGSGTRLTVV.

Comment on this clonotype: Mismatch with germline at one junction end may stem from a read error. This chain connects TRBV10-3 to TRBJ2-1; D possibly corresponds to TRBD2 (6 bases). Per germline, CDR1 ENHRY and CDR2 SYGVKD. This CDR3 has 13 residues. The DNA of the CDR3 is TGTGCCATCAGCGGGGGACGGTACAGTGAGCAGTTCTTC. Amino acid sequence: CAISGGRYSEQFF.

The gene calls are TRBV20-1 and TRBJ1-6, with a possible D match to TRBD1 (6 bases). The germline CDR1 and CDR2 sequences are DFQATT and SNEGSKA (reference sequence). Trimming pared 0 bases from V and 7 bases from J, leaving 10 bases between. The CDR3 consists of 14 residues. Here the CDR3 DNA reads TGCAGTGCTAGAGATCAGGGGTGGAATTCACCCCTCCACTTT. Encoded protein: CSARDQGWNSPLHF.

This clonotype was seen a few times. The genes are TRBV20-1 and TRBJ2-3; TRBD1 might be the D (6 bases). V lost 5 bases, J lost 0 bases, and 12 bases lay in between. Germline CDR1 is DFQATT and CDR2 is SNEGSKA (reference sequence). The CDR3 loop spans 14 amino acids. The CDR3 DNA follows: TGCAGTGCTTTACAGGGCCGAAGCACAGATACGCAGTATTTT. Its protein is CSALQGRSTDTQYF.

The genes are TRBV6-2 or TRBV6-3 and TRBJ2-2, with D possibly called TRBD1 or TRBD2 (5 bases each). The V gene's germline CDR1 is MNHEY and CDR2 SVGEGT. With 6 bases removed from V and 7 bases from J, the gap between germline ends came to 12 bases. The CDR3 extends over 13 amino acids. CDR3: CASSRDLNGELFF. For the CDR3, the DNA is TGTGCCAGCAGCCGGGACCTCAACGGGGAGCTGTTTTTT.

Ten or more counts support this clonotype. In DNA form, the CDR3 reads TGTGCCAGCAGTCGGGGACCGACTCCTTCGAACACTGAAGCTTTCTTT. Translation: CASSRGPTPSNTEAFF. The rearrangement links TRBV2 to TRBJ1-1, with D tentatively TRBD1 (5 bases). Germline V gene lookup returns CDR1 SNHLY and CDR2 FYNNEI. V lost 5 bases to trimming and J lost 1 base, with 17 bases between them. The CDR3 length is 16 residues.